These 9 T cell receptor beta chains share one sample of origin, sequenced in a study of T cell repertoires in cytomegalovirus infection. TCRdb reanalysed the reads using MiXCR and keeps one entry per CDR3 protein. The sample has around 170,000 distinct CDR3 sequences, about 15% seen once; the top ten hold around 20%. Sequencing input: CD8+ T cells from PBMCs. Every receptor here comes from a human donor in good health (CMV status not recorded). Some clones in this sample may be carry-over from other donors' samples.

The chain joins TRBV6-1 to TRBJ2-5; 8 positions agree with TRBD1. After removal of 10 bases from V and 5 bases from J, the junction contained 15 bases not matched to a gene. Germline V CDR1 and CDR2: MNHNS, SASEGT. The CDR3 runs to 15 residues. CDR3 nucleotide sequence: TGTGCCACTTTACTAGGACAGGGCATAGTGGAGACCCAGTACTTC. It encodes CATLLGQGIVETQYF.

The rearrangement joins TRBV20-1 to TRBJ2-7; 8 positions match TRBD2. The CDR3 has 12 amino acids. Germline V gene lookup returns CDR1 DFQATT and CDR2 SNEGSKA (reference sequence). After removal of 4 bases from V and 9 bases from J, the junction contained 8 bases not matched to a gene. CDR3 sequence reads: CSAKATSAGQYF. CDR3 in DNA: TGCAGTGCTAAAGCGACTAGCGCCGGGCAGTACTTC.

The genes are TRBV7-8 and TRBJ2-2; D remains ambiguous. The CDR3 is 13 residues long. Trimming took off 1 base at V and 5 bases at J, with 5 bases between the two ends. Germline V CDR1 and CDR2: SGHVS, FQNEAQ. The chain's CDR3 is CASSLERTGELFF. CDR3 coding DNA: TGTGCCAGCAGCTTAGAACGTACCGGGGAGCTGTTTTTT.

This clonotype was recorded at least ten times. CDR3 protein: CASSPTGDTEAFF. Written as DNA, the CDR3 is TGTGCCAGCAGCCCAACAGGGGACACTGAAGCTTTCTTT. V usage is TRBV7-9 and J usage is TRBJ1-1, with 7 bases fitting TRBD1. Germline CDR1 reads SEHNR; CDR2 reads FQNEAQ (reference sequence). This CDR3 comprises 13 residues. V lost 5 bases, J lost 3 bases, and 3 bases stayed unmatched.

This clonotype came up a few times. V usage is TRBV6-2 or TRBV6-3 and J usage is TRBJ2-5, with D hard to call. V shed 2 bases and J shed 5 bases, with 6 bases lying between them. This CDR3 has 12 amino acids. In germline, CDR1 is MNHEY, CDR2 SVGEGT. CDR3 nucleotide sequence: TGTGCCAGCAGTTACCCGCCCGAGACCCAGTACTTC. This sequence encodes CASSYPPETQYF.

This clonotype was seen a handful of times. The chain joins TRBV7-9 to TRBJ2-1; 9 positions match TRBD1. Unmatched junction bases numbered 5, after V lost 2 bases and J lost 9 bases. The CDR3 loop spans 14 amino acids. Looked up from germline, CDR1 is SEHNR and CDR2 is FQNEAQ (reference sequence). CDR3 sequence: CASSLTQGAGEQFF. The CDR3 nucleotides are TGTGCCAGCAGCTTAACACAGGGGGCTGGTGAGCAGTTCTTC.

This clonotype was counted a few times. The rearrangement joins TRBV28 to TRBJ1-2; TRBD1 might be the D (5 bases). Germline V gene sequence: CDR1 MDHEN, CDR2 SYDVKM. With 6 bases removed from V and 4 bases from J, the gap between germline ends came to 9 bases. The CDR3 is 12 amino acids. The chain's CDR3 is CASRGDFYGYTF. For the CDR3, the DNA is TGTGCCAGCAGAGGGGACTTCTATGGCTACACCTTC.

This clonotype was observed a few times. This chain links TRBV20-1 with TRBJ2-3, with a weak D call TRBD2 (6 bases). Trimming left V 0 bases short and J 9 bases short, with 10 bases between. Germline loops: CDR1 DFQATT, CDR2 SNEGSKA (reference sequence). This CDR3 is 12 amino acids long. CDR3 sequence: CSARDGGDTQYF. The DNA for the CDR3 is TGCAGTGCTAGAGATGGAGGGGACACGCAGTATTTT.

This clonotype was observed a few times. The chain links TRBV28 to TRBJ2-5, with TRBD1 matching over 9 bases. The CDR3 is 14 residues long. Germline-derived CDR1 and CDR2 are MDHEN and SYDVKM. V gave up 5 bases and J gave up 6 bases; unmatched junction bases: 7. DNA of the CDR3: TGTGCCAGCAGTCCTAAGACAGGGGGGAAGACCCAGTACTTC. Protein product: CASSPKTGGKTQYF.